The clone carrying this T cell receptor beta chain was seen repeatedly, ten times or more. Its antigen is not identified. The sample originates from a study of T cell repertoires in cytomegalovirus infection. Study-level information: Indications of both CMV infection and matching HLA type were provided by public TCR beta signatures. The study, taken as a whole, reports: Carriers of CMV plus the relevant HLA were identified by cumulative public TCR beta family frequency.

MiXCR, applied by TCRdb to the reads, yields one record per CDR3 protein. The sample carries around 300,000 distinct CDR3 sequences, under 25% recorded once. V gave up 4 bases and J gave up 5 bases; unmatched junction bases: 12. The CDR3 length is 17 residues. Germline V CDR1 and CDR2: SGHAT, FQNNGV. The TCR sequence derives from a human donor in good health (CMV status not recorded). Some clones in this sample may be carry-over from other donors' samples. The material was cultured PBMCs, obtained from culture after CMV antigen stimulation. This chain links TRBV11-2 with TRBJ2-7, with 12 bases aligning to TRBD2. The CDR3 protein is CASSSFFLAGGHNEQYF. The CDR3 nucleotides are TGTGCCAGCAGCTCATTCTTTCTAGCGGGAGGGCACAACGAGCAGTACTTC.